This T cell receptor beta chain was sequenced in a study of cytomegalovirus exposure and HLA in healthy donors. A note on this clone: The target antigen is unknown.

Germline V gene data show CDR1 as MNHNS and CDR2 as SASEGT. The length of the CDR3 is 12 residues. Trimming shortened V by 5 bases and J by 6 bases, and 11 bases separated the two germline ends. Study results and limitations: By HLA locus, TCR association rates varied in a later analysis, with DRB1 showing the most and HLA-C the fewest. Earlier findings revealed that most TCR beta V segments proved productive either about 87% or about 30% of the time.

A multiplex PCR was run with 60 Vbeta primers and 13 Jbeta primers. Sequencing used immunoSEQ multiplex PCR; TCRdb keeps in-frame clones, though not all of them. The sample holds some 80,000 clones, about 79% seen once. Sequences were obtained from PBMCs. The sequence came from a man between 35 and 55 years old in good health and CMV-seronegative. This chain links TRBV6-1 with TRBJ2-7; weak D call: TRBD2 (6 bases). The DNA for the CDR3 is TGTGCCAGCAGTATGGGGGGAACCGAGCAGTACTTC. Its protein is CASSMGGTEQYF.